A selection of T cell receptor beta chains follows, all from one sample in a study of cytomegalovirus exposure and HLA in healthy donors. TCRdb's table, derived via immunoSEQ multiplex PCR, lists solely in-frame clones and lacks some. The table records approximately 190,000 clones, roughly 84% of them present only once. The sample comprised PBMCs. These receptors came from a young woman in good health and CMV-seropositive. The CDR3 runs from the conserved cysteine through the conserved F or W.

CDR3 length: 13; V gene: TRBV27; J gene: TRBJ2-1; CDR3 protein: CASSPIGGPEQFF
CDR3 length: 16; V gene: TRBV6-1; J gene: TRBJ2-3; CDR3 protein: CASSDTSGRRSDTQYF
CDR3 length: 12; V gene: TRBV5-6; J gene: TRBJ1-1; CDR3 protein: CASSFAETEAFF
CDR3 length: 15; V gene: TRBV4-1; J gene: TRBJ2-1; CDR3 protein: CASSQGHSVYNEQFF
CDR3 length: 14; V gene: TRBV18; J gene: TRBJ2-7; CDR3 protein: CASSPPTGTYEQYF
CDR3 length: 11; V gene: TRBV6-4; J gene: TRBJ2-1; CDR3 protein: CASSDQGLTIF
CDR3 length: 13; V gene: TRBV29-1; J gene: TRBJ1-1; CDR3 protein: CSVTLTAATEAFF
CDR3 length: 15; V gene: TRBV10-3; J gene: TRBJ2-1; CDR3 protein: CAISESVLAGNEQFF
CDR3 length: 13; V gene: TRBV11-3; J gene: TRBJ2-7; CDR3 protein: CASSFGGSYEQYF
CDR3 length: 14; V gene: TRBV30; J gene: TRBJ2-7; CDR3 protein: CAWSEGQGADEQYF